The present TCR beta chain was sequenced within a study of regulatory T cells in long-lasting Graves disease. This CDR3 is built from 13 residues. The ends lost 3 bases at V and 11 bases at J; junction bases unmatched: 5. Looked up from germline, CDR1 is KGHDR and CDR2 is SFDVKD. This clonotype was detected many times. Its specificity is unknown. Indicated time point: persistent/refractory GD, antithyroid drugs over 5 years with positive TRAb. Scientists built the TCR library using RNA that was extracted from PBMCs. The authors built TCR beta libraries using iRepertoire HTBI primers and Arm-PCR of CDR3 regions. Per the study methods: The samples yielded about 63 TRBV and 14 TRBJ segments. TCRdb analysed the multiplex PCR reads with MiXCR anew, one entry per CDR3 protein. The V and J calls shown here were made by TCRdb, not taken from the authors' results. The profile shows a few hundred thousand distinct CDR3 sequences, about a fifth of them singletons.

Points from the study as a whole: Newly diagnosed patients shared 950 to 1,000 public clonotypes; persistent patients shared approximately 2,700. Persistent disease preferred TRBV28, TRBJ1-2 and TRBJ2-5.

The clonotype was recovered from a female donor with Graves disease. The starting material was peripheral blood mononuclear cells (PBMCs), obtained when the disease was refractory, from a patient treated with antithyroid drugs. V is TRBV24-1 and J is TRBJ2-7; 11 nucleotides align to TRBD2. This CDR3 reads CATSDPLAGEEYF. DNA of the CDR3: TGTGCCACCAGTGATCCACTAGCGGGGGAGGAGTACTTC.